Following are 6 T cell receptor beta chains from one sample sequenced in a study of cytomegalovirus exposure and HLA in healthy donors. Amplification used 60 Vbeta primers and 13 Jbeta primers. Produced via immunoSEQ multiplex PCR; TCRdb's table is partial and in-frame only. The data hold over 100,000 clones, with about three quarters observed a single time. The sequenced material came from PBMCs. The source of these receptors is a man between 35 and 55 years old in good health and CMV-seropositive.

The CDR3 loop reads CASSLTPNQPQHF. The CDR3 nucleotides are TGTGCCAGCAGCTTAACTCCCAATCAGCCCCAGCATTTT. This rearrangement joins TRBV11-2 to TRBJ1-5, with D hard to call. The CDR3 runs 13 residues. From germline, CDR1 is SGHAT and CDR2 FQNNGV. V lost 2 bases and J 3 bases, leaving 5 bases between the germline ends.

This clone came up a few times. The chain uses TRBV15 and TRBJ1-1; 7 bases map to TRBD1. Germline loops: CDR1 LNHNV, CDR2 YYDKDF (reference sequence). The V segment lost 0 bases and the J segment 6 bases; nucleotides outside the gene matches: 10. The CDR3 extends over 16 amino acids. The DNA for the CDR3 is TGTGCCACCAGCAGAGACTCCATGACAGGGACCGCTGAAGCTTTCTTT. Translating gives CATSRDSMTGTAEAFF.

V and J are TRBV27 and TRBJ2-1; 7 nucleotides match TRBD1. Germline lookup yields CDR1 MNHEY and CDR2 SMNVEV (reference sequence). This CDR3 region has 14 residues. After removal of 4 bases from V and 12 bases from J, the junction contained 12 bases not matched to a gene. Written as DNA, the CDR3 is TGTGCCAGCAGTTCCGGGGCTAGGGGGCTGGGGCAGTTCTTC. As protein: CASSSGARGLGQFF.

The CDR3 sequence: CASSRGLNYGYTF. The CDR3 DNA reads as TGTGCCAGCAGCCGGGGATTGAACTATGGCTACACCTTC. J is TRBJ1-2 and V is TRBV7-9; D call uncertain. Deletions cut 5 bases from V and 2 bases from J, with 9 bases between. Per the germline V gene, CDR1 is SEHNR and CDR2 is FQNEAQ (reference sequence). This CDR3 spans 13 amino acids.

The CDR3 nucleotides read TGTGCCAGTAGTATAAGGGGCGATTACAATGAGCAGTTCTTC. This encodes CASSIRGDYNEQFF. The chain has TRBV19 and TRBJ2-1, with D perhaps matching TRBD1 (5 bases). With 2 bases removed from V and 4 bases from J, the gap between germline ends came to 9 bases. Germline-derived CDR1 and CDR2 are LNHDA and SQIVND (reference sequence). This CDR3 contains 14 residues. The whole variable domain, filled in from reference TRBV19 and TRBJ2-1, reads DGGITQSPKYLFRKEGQNVTLSCEQNLNHDAMYWYRQDPGQGLRLIYYSQIVNDFQKGDIAEGYSVSREKKESFPLTVTSAQKNPTAFYLCASSIRGDYNEQFFGPGTRLTVL.

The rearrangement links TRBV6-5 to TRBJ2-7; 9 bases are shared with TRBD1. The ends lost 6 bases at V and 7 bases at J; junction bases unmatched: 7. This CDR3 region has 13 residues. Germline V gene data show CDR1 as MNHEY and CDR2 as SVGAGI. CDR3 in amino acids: CASRLQGAREQYF. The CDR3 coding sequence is TGTGCCAGCAGATTACAGGGGGCAAGGGAGCAGTACTTC.